These 27 T cell receptor beta chains originate from one sample sequenced in a study of T cells in Graves' hyperthyroidism and ophthalmopathy. RNA transcripts served as the template for amplifying TCR beta CDR3 regions. In the first-round RT-PCR of the TCR CDR3, the HTBI primer set was used. TCRdb ran MiXCR on the multiplex PCR reads and lists one entry per CDR3 protein. The table shows 250,000 to 300,000 distinct CDR3 sequences, with roughly 19% occurring only once. The sequencing sample was made of blood. The receptors derive from a man in his fifties with Graves' ophthalmopathy.

The genes are TRBV20-1 and TRBJ2-3, with 8 bases lining up with TRBD2. Trimming cost V 3 bases and J 6 bases; bases outside gene matches: 14. The CDR3 length is 16 residues. In germline, CDR1 is DFQATT, CDR2 SNEGSKA (reference sequence). The CDR3: CSARASGSPLWDTQYF. The CDR3 DNA reads TGCAGTGCTAGGGCAAGCGGGAGCCCCTTATGGGATACGCAGTATTTT.

The chain is built from TRBV20-1 and TRBJ2-2, with 14 bases matching TRBD2. Germline CDR1 reads DFQATT; CDR2 reads SNEGSKA (reference sequence). The junction had 6 bases not matched to a gene; V was cut back by 0 bases and J by 6 bases. The CDR3 has 17 amino acids. DNA of the CDR3: TGCAGTGCTAGAGATCTCGCGGGACTAGCGGGAGCCGGGGAGCTGTTTTTT. The encoded protein is CSARDLAGLAGAGELFF.

Ten or more counts support this clonotype. The chain carries TRBV7-9 and TRBJ2-7; D gene unclear. This CDR3 comprises 14 residues. V was cut by 5 bases and J by 5 bases, with 16 bases left in between. CDR1 and CDR2 from the germline V gene are SEHNR and FQNEAQ (reference sequence). The CDR3 DNA reads TGTGCCAGCAGCCCCCCCCATAGGGCCCACGAGCAGTACTTC. It translates to CASSPPHRAHEQYF.

In its sample, this clonotype was seen a few times. This chain joins TRBV24-1 and TRBJ2-2; 8 bases are shared with TRBD1. Looked up from germline, CDR1 is KGHDR and CDR2 is SFDVKD. CDR3 length: 17 amino acids. With V trimmed by 0 bases and J by 6 bases, 8 bases remained unmatched. This chain's CDR3 is CATSDLPGQVRAGELFF. The CDR3, as DNA: TGTGCCACCAGTGATTTGCCGGGACAGGTACGAGCCGGGGAGCTGTTTTTT.

At least ten counts were recorded for this clonotype. This rearrangement joins TRBV28 to TRBJ1-2, with TRBD1 as a possible D gene (5 bases). The germline V gene has CDR1 MDHEN and CDR2 SYDVKM. The CDR3 sequence is 13 residues long. V was cut by 1 base and J by 6 bases, with 9 bases left in between. CDR3 sequence reads: CASSLSQGHGYTF. The CDR3 region has the DNA TGTGCCAGCAGTTTATCCCAGGGTCATGGCTACACCTTC.

The rearrangement joins TRBV20-1 to TRBJ2-7; 8 positions agree with TRBD2. Per germline, CDR1 DFQATT and CDR2 SNEGSKA (reference sequence). The V and J ends lost 6 bases and 5 bases, in that order; junction bases with no gene match: 15. This CDR3 contains 15 residues. The CDR3 DNA follows: TGCAGTGCCCCACCGGGCCTAGCGGGCAGAGACGAGCAGTACTTC. Its protein product is CSAPPGLAGRDEQYF.

This chain uses TRBV7-3 with TRBJ2-5; 7 nucleotides align to TRBD2. The CDR3 consists of 14 residues. Germline values: CDR1 SGHTA, CDR2 FQGTGA. With V trimmed by 5 bases and J by 2 bases, 5 bases remained unmatched. The CDR3 region is CASSPGGGQETQYF. The DNA of the CDR3 is TGTGCCAGCAGCCCTGGGGGGGGGCAAGAGACCCAGTACTTC.

The sample holds many counts of this clonotype. The rearrangement links TRBV9 to TRBJ2-3; a weak D match, TRBD2 (5 bases). Trimming removed 3 bases at V and 6 bases at J, with 11 bases between. Per the germline V gene, CDR1 is SGDLS and CDR2 is YYNGEE. CDR3 length equals 13 residues. CDR3 in DNA: TGTGCCAGCAGCGCGGGGATGCCCGATACGCAGTATTTT. This gives the protein CASSAGMPDTQYF.

The chain links TRBV10-3 to TRBJ1-1, with D uncertain. The V and J ends lost 1 base and 4 bases respectively, with 7 bases between them. Per germline, CDR1 ENHRY and CDR2 SYGVKD. The CDR3 length is 13 residues. The chain's CDR3 is CAISEFTTTEAFF. The CDR3 DNA sequence: TGTGCCATCAGTGAGTTTACAACCACTGAAGCTTTCTTT.

This clonotype was counted a few times. The chain recombines TRBV18 with TRBJ2-4, with D perhaps matching TRBD1 (5 bases). Germline assignment: CDR1 KGHSH and CDR2 LQKENI. This CDR3 spans 15 amino acids. Trimming removed 2 bases from V and 0 bases from J, with 8 bases in between. In nucleotides, the CDR3 is TGTGCCAGCTCACCAACCGACAGAGCCAAAAACATTCAGTACTTC. The encoded protein is CASSPTDRAKNIQYF.

This clonotype occurred many times. The V gene is TRBV7-9, the J gene TRBJ1-1; no definite D call. The V and J ends lost 5 bases and 3 bases respectively, with 10 bases between them. The germline CDR1 and CDR2 sequences are SEHNR and FQNEAQ (reference sequence). The CDR3 sequence is 13 residues long. The CDR3 region is CASSVGRDTEAFF. The CDR3 DNA is TGTGCCAGCAGCGTCGGGAGGGACACTGAAGCTTTCTTT.

This clonotype was counted many times. The genes are TRBV20-1 and TRBJ2-2; maybe TRBD1 (5 bases). The CDR3 loop spans 14 amino acids. Germline V gives CDR1 DFQATT, CDR2 SNEGSKA (reference sequence). V lost 2 bases, J lost 5 bases, and 12 bases lay in between. Written as DNA, the CDR3 is TGCAGTGCTAGAACCCTTCAGGGAACCGGGGAGCTGTTTTTT. Translating gives CSARTLQGTGELFF.

Ten or more counts support this clonotype. The V call is TRBV3-1, the J call TRBJ2-1, with D uncertain. Germline-derived CDR1 and CDR2 are LGHDT and YNNKEL (reference sequence). Trimming took 1 base from V and 9 from J, leaving 10 bases between them. This CDR3 is built from 13 residues. CDR3 coding DNA: TGTGCCAGCAGCCAAGGTAGGGCTGGTGAGCAGTTCTTC. Amino acid sequence: CASSQGRAGEQFF.

The rearrangement links TRBV24-1 to TRBJ2-1, with D maybe TRBD1 (6 bases). The V end lost 2 bases, the J end lost 8 bases, and 12 bases lay between the germline ends. Germline lookup yields CDR1 KGHDR and CDR2 SFDVKD. CDR3 length: 14 residues. Written as DNA, the CDR3 is TGTGCCACCAGTGATTGGACAGTCTCAGATGAGCAGTTCTTC. Translation: CATSDWTVSDEQFF.

This clonotype was seen at least ten times. The chain recombines TRBV2 with TRBJ2-1, with D perhaps matching TRBD2 (6 bases). Germline loops: CDR1 SNHLY, CDR2 FYNNEI. The CDR3 runs to 14 residues. V lost 6 bases, J lost 6 bases, and 15 bases lay in between. The CDR3 loop is CASSNDGGPNEQFF. CDR3 coding DNA: TGTGCCAGCAGCAACGACGGAGGGCCCAATGAGCAGTTCTTC.

The chain recombines TRBV7-9 with TRBJ1-1; no reliable D call. Germline V gene sequence: CDR1 SEHNR, CDR2 FQNEAQ (reference sequence). CDR3 length: 14 residues. Trimming shortened V by 1 base and J by 1 base, and 7 bases separated the two germline ends. For the CDR3, the DNA is TGTGCCAGCAGCTTAGGTGCCTCGAACACTGAAGCTTTCTTT. It encodes CASSLGASNTEAFF.

This clonotype appeared a few times. This chain connects TRBV6-1 to TRBJ2-2; either TRBD1 or TRBD2 may fit D (5 bases each). Germline values: CDR1 MNHNS, CDR2 SASEGT. V was trimmed by 5 bases and J by 3 bases, leaving 25 bases between them. The CDR3 covers 19 residues. As DNA, the CDR3 is TGTGCCAGCAGTCCAACCAACTCCCCGGGACCACCGTACACCGGGGAGCTGTTTTTT. Its protein product is CASSPTNSPGPPYTGELFF.

This clonotype was seen only a few times. The rearrangement uses TRBV19 and TRBJ1-1, with 8 bases that match TRBD1. Germline V lookup: CDR1 LNHDA, CDR2 SQIVND (reference sequence). This CDR3 comprises 15 residues. With 0 bases clipped from V and 7 bases from J, the junction kept 7 bases outside the gene matches. The CDR3 loop reads CASSIDGTGLYEAFF. In DNA, the CDR3 is TGTGCCAGTAGTATAGATGGGACAGGACTCTATGAAGCTTTCTTT.

This clonotype was counted between two and nine times. This chain joins TRBV6-1 and TRBJ2-3; D is uncertain. The CDR3 spans 19 residues. The germline CDR1 and CDR2 sequences are MNHNS and SASEGT. V lost 5 bases, J lost 3 bases, and 27 bases lay in between. The CDR3 spells CASSPLTAGQRRQTDTQYF. The CDR3 nucleotides are TGTGCCAGCAGTCCGTTAACCGCTGGTCAGCGTCGTCAAACAGATACGCAGTATTTT.

Concerning this clonotype itself: At one of its ends the junction is not consistent with the germline gene, which may arise from a read error. V and J are TRBV4-2 and TRBJ2-2, with D possibly being TRBD2 (6 bases). Per the germline V gene, CDR1 is LGHNA and CDR2 is YNFKEQ. This CDR3 region has 16 residues. This CDR3 reads CASNQDHAGNTGELFF. The CDR3 DNA sequence: TGTGCCAGCAACCAAGATCACGCGGGAAACACCGGGGAGCTGTTTTTT.

This sequence joins TRBV30 and TRBJ1-3; D remains ambiguous. Trimming cost V 0 bases and J 1 base, with 7 bases left between them. Germline lookup yields CDR1 GTSNPN and CDR2 SVGIG (reference sequence). This CDR3 is 14 amino acids long. DNA of the CDR3: TGTGCCTGGAGTGTCTCGGCGTCTGGAAACACCATATATTTT. This sequence encodes CAWSVSASGNTIYF.

The V and J genes are TRBV5-1 and TRBJ2-2; 9 bases are shared with TRBD2. J was trimmed by 1 base and V by 6 bases; bases with no gene match: 10. The CDR3 runs 17 residues. Germline CDR1 and CDR2: SGHRS and YFSETQ. In nucleotides, the CDR3 is TGCGCCAGCACTTCGTACGTAGCGGGAGTGAACACCGGGGAGCTGTTTTTT. This gives the protein CASTSYVAGVNTGELFF.

This clonotype occurred a few times. The chain combines TRBV7-8 with TRBJ2-7; maybe TRBD1 (5 bases). The CDR3 sequence is 14 residues long. V was pared by 6 bases and J by 4 bases, with 16 bases between. In germline, CDR1 is SGHVS, CDR2 FQNEAQ. The CDR3 sequence: CASRNPGSSYEQYF. The CDR3 bases are TGTGCCAGCAGGAATCCAGGGTCGAGTTACGAGCAGTACTTC.

CDR3 sequence (DNA): TGTGCCAGCAGCCACCGGACTAGCCTCCAAGAGACCCAGTACTTC. Its protein product is CASSHRTSLQETQYF. The gene calls are TRBV3-1 and TRBJ2-5; 8 bases match TRBD2. The CDR3 has 15 residues. Trimming at V came to 3 bases and at J to 1 base, leaving 4 bases not matched to a gene. CDR1 is LGHDT and CDR2 is YNNKEL in the germline V gene (reference sequence).

This clonotype was picked up many times. V and J are TRBV6-2 or TRBV6-3 and TRBJ1-5; 7 bases agree with TRBD1. The trim removed 6 bases at V and 2 bases at J, leaving 7 bases unmatched. The CDR3 has 15 amino acids. Germline assignment: CDR1 MNHEY and CDR2 SVGEGT. This CDR3 reads CASRTGQMGNQPQHF. CDR3 bases: TGTGCCAGCAGGACAGGGCAAATGGGCAATCAGCCCCAGCATTTT.

Notes on this clonotype: One base away lies a much larger clone, so this may be a sequencing read error. The rearrangement uses TRBV28 and TRBJ1-5, with a weak D call TRBD1 (6 bases). Germline-derived CDR1 and CDR2 are MDHEN and SYDVKM. The CDR3 is 16 amino acids. This chain's CDR3 is CANSFKVWTGNQPQHF. CDR3 DNA: TGTGCCAACAGTTTCAAGGTTTGGACAGGCAATCAGCCCCAGCATTTT.

This clonotype has ten or more counts. J is TRBJ2-1 and V is TRBV2; 7 positions match TRBD1. This CDR3 has 12 residues. Germline CDR1 reads SNHLY; CDR2 reads FYNNEI. The ends lost 6 bases at V and 6 bases at J; junction bases unmatched: 2. CDR3 loop: CASRRQGNEQFF. The DNA for the CDR3 is TGTGCCAGCAGGAGACAGGGCAATGAGCAGTTCTTC.